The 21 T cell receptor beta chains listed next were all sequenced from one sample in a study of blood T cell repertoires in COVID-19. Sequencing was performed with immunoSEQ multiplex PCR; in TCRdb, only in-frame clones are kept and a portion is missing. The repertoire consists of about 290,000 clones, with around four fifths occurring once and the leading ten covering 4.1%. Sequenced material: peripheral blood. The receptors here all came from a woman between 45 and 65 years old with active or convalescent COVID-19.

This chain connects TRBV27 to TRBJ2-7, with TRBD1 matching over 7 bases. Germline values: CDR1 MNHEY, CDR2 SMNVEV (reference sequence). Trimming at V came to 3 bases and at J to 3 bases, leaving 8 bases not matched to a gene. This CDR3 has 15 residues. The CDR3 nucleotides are TGTGCCAGCAGTTTCACAGGGGACAGTTACTACGAGCAGTACTTC. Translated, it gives CASSFTGDSYYEQYF.

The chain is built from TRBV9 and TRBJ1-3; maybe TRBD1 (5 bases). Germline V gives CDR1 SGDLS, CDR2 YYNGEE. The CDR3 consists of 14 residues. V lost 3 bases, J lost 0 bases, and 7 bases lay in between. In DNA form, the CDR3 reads TGTGCCAGCAGCGGGGGGGACTCTGGAAACACCATATATTTT. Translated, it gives CASSGGDSGNTIYF. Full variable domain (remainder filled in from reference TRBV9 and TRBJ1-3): DSGVTQTPKHLITATGQRVTLRCSPRSGDLSVYWYQQSLDQGLQFLIQYYNGEERAKGNILERFSAQQFPDLHSELNLSSLELGDSALYFCASSGGDSGNTIYFGEGSWLTVV.

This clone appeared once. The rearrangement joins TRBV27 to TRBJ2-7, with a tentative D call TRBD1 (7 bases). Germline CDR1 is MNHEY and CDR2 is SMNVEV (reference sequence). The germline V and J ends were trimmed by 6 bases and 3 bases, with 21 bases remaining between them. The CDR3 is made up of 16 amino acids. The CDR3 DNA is TGTGCCAGCAGGTTAACGTCAGGGGGGACTCACTACGAGCAGTACTTC. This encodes CASRLTSGGTHYEQYF.

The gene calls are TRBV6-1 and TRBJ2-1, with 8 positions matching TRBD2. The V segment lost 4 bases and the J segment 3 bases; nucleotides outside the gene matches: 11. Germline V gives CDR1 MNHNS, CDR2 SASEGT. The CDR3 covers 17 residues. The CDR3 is CASSGIEAGANYNEQFF. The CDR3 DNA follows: TGTGCCAGCAGTGGGATTGAAGCGGGAGCAAACTACAATGAGCAGTTCTTC.

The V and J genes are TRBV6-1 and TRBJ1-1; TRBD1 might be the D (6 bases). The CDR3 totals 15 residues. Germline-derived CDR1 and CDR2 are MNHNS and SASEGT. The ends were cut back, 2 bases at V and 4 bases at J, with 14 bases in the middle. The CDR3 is CASSEMGGGGTEAFF. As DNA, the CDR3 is TGTGCCAGCAGTGAAATGGGGGGAGGGGGCACTGAAGCTTTCTTT.

The CDR3 nucleotides are TGTGCCAGCAGCCGAGGTGGAGCTAGCTTCTCCTACAATGAGCAGTTCTTC. Translating gives CASSRGGASFSYNEQFF. The rearrangement joins TRBV11-2 to TRBJ2-1; weak D call: TRBD2 (5 bases). Germline V gives CDR1 SGHAT, CDR2 FQNNGV. V lost 5 bases, J lost 0 bases, and 17 bases lay in between. This CDR3 has 17 residues.

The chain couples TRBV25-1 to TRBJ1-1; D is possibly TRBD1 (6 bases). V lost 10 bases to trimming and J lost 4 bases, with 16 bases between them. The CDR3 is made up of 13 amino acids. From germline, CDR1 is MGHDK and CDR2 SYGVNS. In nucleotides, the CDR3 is TGTGCCACAGAGGGGGGGGGCTCCACTGAAGCTTTCTTT. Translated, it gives CATEGGGSTEAFF.

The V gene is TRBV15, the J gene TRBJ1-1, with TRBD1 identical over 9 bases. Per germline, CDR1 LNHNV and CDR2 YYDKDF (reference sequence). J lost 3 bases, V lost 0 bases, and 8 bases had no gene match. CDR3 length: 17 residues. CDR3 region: CATSRESGQGRDTEAFF. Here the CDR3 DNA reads TGTGCCACCAGCAGAGAATCGGGACAGGGTCGAGACACTGAAGCTTTCTTT.

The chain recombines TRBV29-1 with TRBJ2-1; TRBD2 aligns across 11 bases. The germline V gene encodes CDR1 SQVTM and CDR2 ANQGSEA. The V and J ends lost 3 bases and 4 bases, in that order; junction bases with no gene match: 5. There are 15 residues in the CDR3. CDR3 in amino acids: CSVEFLAGGYNEQFF. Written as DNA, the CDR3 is TGCAGCGTTGAGTTCTTAGCGGGAGGGTACAATGAGCAGTTCTTC.

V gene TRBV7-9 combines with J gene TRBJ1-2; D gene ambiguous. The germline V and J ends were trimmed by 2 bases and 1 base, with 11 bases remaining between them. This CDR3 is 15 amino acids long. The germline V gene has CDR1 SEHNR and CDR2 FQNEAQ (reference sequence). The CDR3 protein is CASSLSAGSNYGYTF. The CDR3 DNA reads TGTGCCAGCAGCTTATCGGCGGGCAGTAACTATGGCTACACCTTC.

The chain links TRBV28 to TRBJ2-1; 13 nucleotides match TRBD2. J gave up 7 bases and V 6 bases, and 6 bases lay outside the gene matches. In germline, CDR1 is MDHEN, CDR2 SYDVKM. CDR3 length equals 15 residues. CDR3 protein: CASSQGLAGVNEQFF. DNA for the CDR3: TGTGCCAGCAGCCAAGGACTAGCGGGAGTAAATGAGCAGTTCTTC.

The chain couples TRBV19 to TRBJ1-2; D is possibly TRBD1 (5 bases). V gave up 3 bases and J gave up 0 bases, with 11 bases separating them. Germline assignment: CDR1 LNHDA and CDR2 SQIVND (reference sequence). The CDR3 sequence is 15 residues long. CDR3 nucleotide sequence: TGTGCCAGTAGTATCACATCAGGGTCTAACTATGGCTACACCTTC. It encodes CASSITSGSNYGYTF.

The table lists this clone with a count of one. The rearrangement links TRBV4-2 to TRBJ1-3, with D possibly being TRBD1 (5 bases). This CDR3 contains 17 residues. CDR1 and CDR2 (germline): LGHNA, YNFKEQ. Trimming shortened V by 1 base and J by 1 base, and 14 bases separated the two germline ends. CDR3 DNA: TGTGCCAGCAGCCAAGTGCTGGGGCTGGGATCTGGAAACACCATATATTTT. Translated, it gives CASSQVLGLGSGNTIYF.

CDR3: CASSTRARGREKLFF. Here the CDR3 DNA reads TGTGCCAGCAGCACAAGGGCCAGGGGGCGCGAAAAACTGTTTTTT. The chain is built from TRBV7-9 and TRBJ1-4; 8 bases map to TRBD1. J lost 8 bases, V lost 5 bases, and 10 bases had no gene match. This CDR3 contains 15 residues. Germline-derived CDR1 and CDR2 are SEHNR and FQNEAQ (reference sequence).

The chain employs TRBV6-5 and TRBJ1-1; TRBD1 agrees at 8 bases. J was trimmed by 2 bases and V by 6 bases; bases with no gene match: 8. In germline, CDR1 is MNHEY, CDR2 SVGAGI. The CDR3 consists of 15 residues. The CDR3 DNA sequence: TGTGCCAGCAGCGCCGACAGGGGCCAAAACACTGAAGCTTTCTTT. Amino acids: CASSADRGQNTEAFF.

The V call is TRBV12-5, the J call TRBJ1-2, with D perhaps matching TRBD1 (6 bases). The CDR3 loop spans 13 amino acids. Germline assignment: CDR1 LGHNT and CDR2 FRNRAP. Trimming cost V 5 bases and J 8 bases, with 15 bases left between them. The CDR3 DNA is TGTGCTAGTGGTCCCTCAGGGGTGGGAGGCTACACCTTC. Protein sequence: CASGPSGVGGYTF. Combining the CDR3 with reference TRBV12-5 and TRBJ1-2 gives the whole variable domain DARVTQTPRHKVTEMGQEVTMRCQPILGHNTVFWYRQTMMQGLELLAYFRNRAPLDDSGMPKDRFSAEMPDATLATLKIQPSEPRDSAVYFCASGPSGVGGYTFGSGTRLTVV.

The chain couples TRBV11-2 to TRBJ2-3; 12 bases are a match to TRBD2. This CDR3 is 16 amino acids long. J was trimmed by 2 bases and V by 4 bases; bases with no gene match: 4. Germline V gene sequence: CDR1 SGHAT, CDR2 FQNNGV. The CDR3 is CASSSSSGRVTDTQYF. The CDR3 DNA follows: TGTGCCAGCAGCTCCTCTAGCGGGAGGGTCACAGATACGCAGTATTTT.

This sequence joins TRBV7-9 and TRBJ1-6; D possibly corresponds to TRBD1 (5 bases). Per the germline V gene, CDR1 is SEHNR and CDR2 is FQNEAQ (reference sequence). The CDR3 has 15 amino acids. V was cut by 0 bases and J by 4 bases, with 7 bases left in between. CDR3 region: CASSLAQGYNSPLHF. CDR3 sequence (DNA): TGTGCCAGCAGCTTAGCGCAGGGTTATAATTCACCCCTCCACTTT.

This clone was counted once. The CDR3: CASSATSGSSYNEQFF. CDR3 sequence (DNA): TGTGCCAGCAGCGCGACTAGCGGGAGCTCCTACAATGAGCAGTTCTTC. This chain joins TRBV7-2 and TRBJ2-1, with 12 bases lining up with TRBD2. The J segment lost 0 bases and the V segment lost 5 bases, leaving 2 bases of the junction unmatched. This CDR3 is 16 amino acids long. CDR1 is SGHTA, CDR2 FQGNSA, per germline.

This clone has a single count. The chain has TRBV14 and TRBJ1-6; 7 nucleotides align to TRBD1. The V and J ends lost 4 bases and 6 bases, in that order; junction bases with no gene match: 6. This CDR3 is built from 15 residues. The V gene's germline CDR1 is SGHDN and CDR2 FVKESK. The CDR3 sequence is CASSLQTGFNSPLHF. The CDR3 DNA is TGTGCCAGCAGCCTACAGACAGGGTTTAATTCACCCCTCCACTTT.

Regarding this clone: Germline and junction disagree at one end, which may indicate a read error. The CDR3 DNA reads TGTGCCAGTAGTAATTCCCCCGAGACTAGACAGAACTTC. This translates into CASSNSPETRQNF. This chain joins TRBV19 and TRBJ2-4; possibly TRBD2 for D (6 bases). Looked up from germline, CDR1 is LNHDA and CDR2 is SQIVND (reference sequence). The CDR3 sequence is 13 residues long.